The sequence of this T cell receptor (beta chain) was determined in a study of control samples from healthy donors and cancer patients. This clone was seen a single time. This table comes from immunoSEQ multiplex PCR, and its TCRdb copy is limited to in-frame clones, with some not included. This table has around 180,000 clones, more than 90% appearing once. The J segment lost 0 bases and the V segment lost 8 bases, leaving 11 bases of the junction unmatched. Germline assignment: CDR1 WSHSY and CDR2 SAAADI. This CDR3 region has 16 residues. The TCR originated in a woman aged 40 to 50 in good health. The chain couples TRBV10-2 to TRBJ2-7, with 9 bases identical to TRBD2. The sequenced sample was blood. The CDR3 DNA follows: TGCGCCAGCCGGGAAGCGGGGGGTCCCCGCTCCTACGAGCAGTACTTC. As protein: CASREAGGPRSYEQYF.